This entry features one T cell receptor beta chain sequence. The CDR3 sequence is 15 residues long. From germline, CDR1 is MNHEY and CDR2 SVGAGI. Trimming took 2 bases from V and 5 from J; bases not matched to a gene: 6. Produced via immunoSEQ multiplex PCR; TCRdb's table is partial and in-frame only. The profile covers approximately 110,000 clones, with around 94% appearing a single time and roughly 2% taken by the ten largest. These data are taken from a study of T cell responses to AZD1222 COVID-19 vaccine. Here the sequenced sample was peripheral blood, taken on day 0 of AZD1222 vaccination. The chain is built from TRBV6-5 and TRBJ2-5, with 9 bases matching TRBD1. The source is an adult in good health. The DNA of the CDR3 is TGTGCCAGCAGTTACGTAACAGGGGGCACGGAGACCCAGTACTTC. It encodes CASSYVTGGTETQYF.